This T cell receptor beta chain comes out of a study of blood T cell repertoires in COVID-19. The authors' processing: Reference gene primer amplification yielded estimated nucleated cell counts. Assay used: immunoSEQ multiplex PCR; TCRdb lists only in-frame clones, some missing. V and J calls and clone size come straight from that table; D and trimming were deduced from the DNA. This sample has about 270,000 clones, with about nine tenths found just once. Trimming removed 1 base from V and 7 bases from J; junction bases left unmatched: 13. There are 17 residues in the CDR3. The germline gives CDR1 SGHTA, CDR2 FQGNSA.

Sequencing input: PBMCs or T cells enriched from blood (not recorded which). This receptor was obtained from a man in his late teens or twenties who had recovered from COVID-19. The chain recombines TRBV7-2 with TRBJ2-3; 8 bases agree with TRBD2. CDR3 residues: CASSLVSLREVANTQYF. In DNA, the CDR3 is TGTGCCAGCAGCTTAGTGAGTTTGCGGGAGGTTGCGAATACGCAGTATTTT.